This T cell receptor (beta chain) was documented in a study of glioma-infiltrating T cells. The CDR3 extends over 16 amino acids. J was trimmed by 7 bases and V by 7 bases; bases with no gene match: 18. Germline V CDR1 and CDR2: MDHEN, SYDVKM. Amplification of TCR alpha and beta CDR3 regions from RNA used iRepertoire nested multiplex PCR. TCRdb re-called the multiplex PCR reads with MiXCR, one entry per CDR3 protein. The sample records around 390,000 distinct CDR3 sequences, around 38% being singletons. The sequencing sample was made of glioma tissue, nonneoplastic brain tissue, or PBMCs (not recorded which). The J gene is TRBJ2-7, the V gene TRBV28; 8 positions match TRBD2. This clonotype was sampled from a human donor with low-grade glioma or glioblastoma, undergoing nonglioma brain surgery, or in good health (not recorded which). CDR3 region: CASTSPPLGTSWEQYF. The DNA of the CDR3 is TGTGCCAGCACTTCACCGCCCCTCGGGACTAGTTGGGAGCAGTACTTC.